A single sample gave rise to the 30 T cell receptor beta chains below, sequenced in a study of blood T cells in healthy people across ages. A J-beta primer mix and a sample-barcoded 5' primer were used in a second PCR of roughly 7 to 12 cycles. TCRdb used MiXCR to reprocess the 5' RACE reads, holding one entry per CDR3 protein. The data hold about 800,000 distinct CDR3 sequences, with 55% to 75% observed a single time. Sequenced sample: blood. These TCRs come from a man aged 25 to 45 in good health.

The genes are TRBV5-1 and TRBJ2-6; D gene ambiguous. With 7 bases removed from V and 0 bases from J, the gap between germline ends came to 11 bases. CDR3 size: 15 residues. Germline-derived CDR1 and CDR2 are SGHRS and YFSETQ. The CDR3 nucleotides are TGCGCCAGCTATCAAGGTGGCTCTGGGGCCAACGTCCTGACTTTC. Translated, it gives CASYQGGSGANVLTF.

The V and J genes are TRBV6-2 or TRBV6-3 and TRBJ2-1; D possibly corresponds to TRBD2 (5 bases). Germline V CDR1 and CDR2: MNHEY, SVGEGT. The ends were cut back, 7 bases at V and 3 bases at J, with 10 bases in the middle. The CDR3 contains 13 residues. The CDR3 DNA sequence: TGTGCCAGCACCCGGGGTAACTACAATGAGCAGTTCTTC. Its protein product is CASTRGNYNEQFF.

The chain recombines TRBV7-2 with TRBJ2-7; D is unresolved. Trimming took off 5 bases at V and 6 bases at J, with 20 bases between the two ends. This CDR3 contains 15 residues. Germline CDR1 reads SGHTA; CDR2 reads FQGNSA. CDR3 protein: CASSVGLNVVSEQYF. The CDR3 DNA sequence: TGTGCCAGCAGCGTAGGTCTGAACGTGGTCTCCGAGCAGTACTTC.

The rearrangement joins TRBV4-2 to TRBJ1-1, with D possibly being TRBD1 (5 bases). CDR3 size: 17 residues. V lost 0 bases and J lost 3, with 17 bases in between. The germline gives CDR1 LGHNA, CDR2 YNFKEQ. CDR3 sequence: CASSQEGGGARDTEAFF. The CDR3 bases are TGTGCCAGCAGCCAAGAGGGCGGAGGGGCGCGGGACACTGAAGCTTTCTTT.

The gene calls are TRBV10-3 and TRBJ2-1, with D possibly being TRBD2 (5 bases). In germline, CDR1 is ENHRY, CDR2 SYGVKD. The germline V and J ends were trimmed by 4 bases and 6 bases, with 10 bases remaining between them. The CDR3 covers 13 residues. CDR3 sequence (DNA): TGTGCCATCAGTGGGACTGCCACCAATGAGCAGTTCTTC. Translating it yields CAISGTATNEQFF.

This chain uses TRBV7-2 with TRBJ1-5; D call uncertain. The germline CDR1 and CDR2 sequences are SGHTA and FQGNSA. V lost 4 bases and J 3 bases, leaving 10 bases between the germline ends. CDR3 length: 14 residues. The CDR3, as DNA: TGTGCCAGCAGCTCTTTTGAATTCAATCAGCCCCAGCATTTT. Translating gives CASSSFEFNQPQHF.

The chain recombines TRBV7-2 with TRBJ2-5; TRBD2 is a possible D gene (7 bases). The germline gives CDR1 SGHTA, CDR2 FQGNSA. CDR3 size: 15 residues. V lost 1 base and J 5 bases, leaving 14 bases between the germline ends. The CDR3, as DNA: TGTGCCAGCAGCTTAGGCGGGGGCCCCCGGGAGACCCAGTACTTC. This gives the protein CASSLGGGPRETQYF. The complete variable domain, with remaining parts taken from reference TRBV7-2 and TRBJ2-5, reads GAGVSQSPSNKVTEKGKDVELRCDPISGHTALYWYRQSLGQGLEFLIYFQGNSAPDKSGLPSDRFSAERTGGSVSTLTIQRTQQEDSAVYLCASSLGGGPRETQYFGPGTRLLVL.

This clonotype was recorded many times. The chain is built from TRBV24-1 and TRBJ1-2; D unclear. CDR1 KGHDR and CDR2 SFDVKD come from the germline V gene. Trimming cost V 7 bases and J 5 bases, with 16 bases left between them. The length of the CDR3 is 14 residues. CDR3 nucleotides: TGTGCCACCAGCCCGTCTGATAGGGAATATGGCTACACCTTC. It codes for CATSPSDREYGYTF.

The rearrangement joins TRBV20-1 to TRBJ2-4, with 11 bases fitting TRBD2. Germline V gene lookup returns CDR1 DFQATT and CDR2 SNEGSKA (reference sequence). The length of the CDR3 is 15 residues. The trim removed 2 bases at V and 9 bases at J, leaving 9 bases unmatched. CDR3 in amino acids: CSARPRGLAGGIQYF. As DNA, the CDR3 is TGCAGTGCTAGACCTCGCGGACTAGCGGGTGGCATTCAGTACTTC.

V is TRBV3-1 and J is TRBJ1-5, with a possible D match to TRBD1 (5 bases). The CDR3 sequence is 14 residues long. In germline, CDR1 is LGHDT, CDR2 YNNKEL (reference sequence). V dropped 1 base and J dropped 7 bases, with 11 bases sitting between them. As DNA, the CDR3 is TGTGCCAGCAGCCAAGGTTTCACAGGACAGCCCCAGCATTTT. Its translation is CASSQGFTGQPQHF.

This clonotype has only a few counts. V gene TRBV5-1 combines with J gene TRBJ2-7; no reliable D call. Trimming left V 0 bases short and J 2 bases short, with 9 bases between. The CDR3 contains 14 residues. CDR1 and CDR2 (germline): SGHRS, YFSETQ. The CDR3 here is CASSLEPRTYEQYF. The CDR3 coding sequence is TGCGCCAGCAGCTTGGAACCCAGAACCTACGAGCAGTACTTC.

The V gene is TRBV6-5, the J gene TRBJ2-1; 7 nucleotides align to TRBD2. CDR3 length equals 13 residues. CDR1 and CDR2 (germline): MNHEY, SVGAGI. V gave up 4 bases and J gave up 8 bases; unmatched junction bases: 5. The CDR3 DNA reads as TGTGCCAGCAGTTTGGAGGGAGGGTATGAGCAGTTCTTC. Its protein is CASSLEGGYEQFF.

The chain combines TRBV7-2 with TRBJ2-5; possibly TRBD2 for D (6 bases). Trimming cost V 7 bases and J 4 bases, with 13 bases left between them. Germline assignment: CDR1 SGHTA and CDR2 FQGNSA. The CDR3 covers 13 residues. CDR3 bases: TGTGCCAGCACCCGGGACTGGCGAGAGACCCAGTACTTC. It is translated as CASTRDWRETQYF.

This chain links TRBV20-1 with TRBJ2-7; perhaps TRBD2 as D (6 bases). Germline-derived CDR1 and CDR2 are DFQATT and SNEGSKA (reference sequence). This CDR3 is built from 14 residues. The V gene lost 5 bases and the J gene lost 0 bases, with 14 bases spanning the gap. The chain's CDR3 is CSAGGTVSSYEQYF. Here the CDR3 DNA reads TGCAGTGCTGGAGGGACGGTAAGCTCCTACGAGCAGTACTTC.

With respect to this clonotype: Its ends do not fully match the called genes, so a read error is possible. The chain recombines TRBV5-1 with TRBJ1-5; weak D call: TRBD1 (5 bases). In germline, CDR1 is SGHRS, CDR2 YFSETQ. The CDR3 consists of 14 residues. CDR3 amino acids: CANSLGQGYQPQHF. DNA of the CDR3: TGCGCCAACAGCTTGGGGCAGGGCTATCAGCCCCAGCATTTT.

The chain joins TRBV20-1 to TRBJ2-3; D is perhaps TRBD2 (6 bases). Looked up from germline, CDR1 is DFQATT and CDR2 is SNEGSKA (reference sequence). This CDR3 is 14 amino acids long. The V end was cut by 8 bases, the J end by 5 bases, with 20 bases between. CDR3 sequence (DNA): TGCAGTATTAGCGGCGGGGCAGGAGGAGATACGCAGTATTTT. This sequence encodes CSISGGAGGDTQYF.

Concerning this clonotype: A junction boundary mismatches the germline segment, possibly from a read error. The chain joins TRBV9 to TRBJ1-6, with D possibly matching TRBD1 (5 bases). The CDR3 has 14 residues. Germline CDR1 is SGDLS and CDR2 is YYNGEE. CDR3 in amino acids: CASSVARDNLPLHF. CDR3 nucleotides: TGTGCCAGCAGCGTAGCCAGGGATAATTTACCCCTCCACTTT.

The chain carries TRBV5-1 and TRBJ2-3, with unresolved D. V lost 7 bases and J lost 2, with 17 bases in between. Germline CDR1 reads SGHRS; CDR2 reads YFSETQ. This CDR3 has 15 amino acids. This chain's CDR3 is CASRRTAFYTDTQYF. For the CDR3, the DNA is TGCGCCAGCCGGAGAACTGCCTTTTACACAGATACGCAGTATTTT.

CDR3 region: CASSGAGEQFF. The CDR3 DNA reads TGTGCCAGCAGCGGGGCCGGGGAGCAGTTCTTC. The chain employs TRBV9 and TRBJ2-1, with unresolved D. Germline loops: CDR1 SGDLS, CDR2 YYNGEE. The CDR3 loop spans 11 amino acids. V was trimmed by 3 bases and J by 10 bases, leaving 8 bases between them.

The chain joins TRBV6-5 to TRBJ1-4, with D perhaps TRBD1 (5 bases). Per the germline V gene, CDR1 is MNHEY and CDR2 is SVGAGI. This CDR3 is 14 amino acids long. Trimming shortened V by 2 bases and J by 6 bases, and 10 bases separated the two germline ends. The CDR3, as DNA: TGTGCCAGCAGTTACGGGGGTAGTTATGAAAAACTGTTTTTT. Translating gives CASSYGGSYEKLFF.

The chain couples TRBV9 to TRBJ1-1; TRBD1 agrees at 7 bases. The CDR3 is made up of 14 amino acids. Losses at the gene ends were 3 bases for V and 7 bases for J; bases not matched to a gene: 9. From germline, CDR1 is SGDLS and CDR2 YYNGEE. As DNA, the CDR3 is TGTGCCAGCAGCGACTCAGGGGGAGGTCGTGAAGCTTTCTTT. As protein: CASSDSGGGREAFF.

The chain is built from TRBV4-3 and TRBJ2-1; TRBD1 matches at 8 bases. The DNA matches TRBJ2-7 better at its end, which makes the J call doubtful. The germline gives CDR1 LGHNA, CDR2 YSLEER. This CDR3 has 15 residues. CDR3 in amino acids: CASTPGTGTYNEQYF. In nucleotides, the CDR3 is TGCGCCAGCACCCCCGGGACAGGTACCTACAATGAGCAGTACTTC.

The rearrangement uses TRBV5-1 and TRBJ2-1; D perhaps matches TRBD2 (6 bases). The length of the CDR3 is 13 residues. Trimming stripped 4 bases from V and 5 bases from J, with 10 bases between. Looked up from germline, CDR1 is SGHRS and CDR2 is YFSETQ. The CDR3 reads CASSGGFNNEQFF. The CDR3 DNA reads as TGCGCCAGCAGCGGGGGGTTTAACAATGAGCAGTTCTTC. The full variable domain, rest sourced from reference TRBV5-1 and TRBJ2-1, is KAGVTQTPRYLIKTRGQQVTLSCSPISGHRSVSWYQQTPGQGLQFLFEYFSETQRNKGNFPGRFSGRQFSNSRSEMNVSTLELGDSALYLCASSGGFNNEQFFGPGTRLTVL.

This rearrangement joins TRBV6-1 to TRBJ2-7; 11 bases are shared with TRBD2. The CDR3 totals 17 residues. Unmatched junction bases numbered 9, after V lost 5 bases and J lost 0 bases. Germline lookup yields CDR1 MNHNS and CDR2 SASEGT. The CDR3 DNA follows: TGTGCCAGCAGTCCCCAACTAGCGGGGGCCCTCTCCTACGAGCAGTACTTC. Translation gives CASSPQLAGALSYEQYF.

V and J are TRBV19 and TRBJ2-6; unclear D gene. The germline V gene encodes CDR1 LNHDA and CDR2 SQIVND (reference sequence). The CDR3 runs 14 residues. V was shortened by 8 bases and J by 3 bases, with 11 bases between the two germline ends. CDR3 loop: CASFRSDGANVLTF. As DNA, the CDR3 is TGTGCCAGTTTTAGGTCAGATGGGGCCAACGTCCTGACTTTC. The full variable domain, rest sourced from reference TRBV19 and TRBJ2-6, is DGGITQSPKYLFRKEGQNVTLSCEQNLNHDAMYWYRQDPGQGLRLIYYSQIVNDFQKGDIAEGYSVSREKKESFPLTVTSAQKNPTAFYLCASFRSDGANVLTFGAGSRLTVL.

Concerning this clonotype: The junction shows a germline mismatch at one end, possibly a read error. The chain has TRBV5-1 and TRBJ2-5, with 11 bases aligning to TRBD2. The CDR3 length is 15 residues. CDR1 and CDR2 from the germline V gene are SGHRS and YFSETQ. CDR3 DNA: TGCGCCAGCCGGGGAAGTGGGACTAGCGGAGAGACCCCGTACTTC. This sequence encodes CASRGSGTSGETPYF.

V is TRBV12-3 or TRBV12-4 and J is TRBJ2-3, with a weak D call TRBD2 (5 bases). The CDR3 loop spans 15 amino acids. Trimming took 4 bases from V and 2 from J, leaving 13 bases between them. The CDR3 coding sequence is TGTGCCAGCAGTTCGGTATTCGGGGACACAGATACGCAGTATTTT. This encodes CASSSVFGDTDTQYF.

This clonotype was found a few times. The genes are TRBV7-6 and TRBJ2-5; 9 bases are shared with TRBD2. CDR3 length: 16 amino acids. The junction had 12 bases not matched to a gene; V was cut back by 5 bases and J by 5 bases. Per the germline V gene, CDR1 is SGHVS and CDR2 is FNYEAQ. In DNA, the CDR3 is TGTGCCAGCAGCCCCACAGGTAGCGGGAGTGGGGAGACCCAGTACTTC. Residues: CASSPTGSGSGETQYF.

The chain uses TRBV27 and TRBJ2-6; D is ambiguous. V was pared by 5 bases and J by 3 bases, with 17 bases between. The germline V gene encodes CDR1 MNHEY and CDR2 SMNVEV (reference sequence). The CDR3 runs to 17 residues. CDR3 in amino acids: CASSLRAAVNGANVLTF. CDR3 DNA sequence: TGTGCCAGCAGTCTCCGCGCGGCGGTAAATGGGGCCAACGTCCTGACTTTC.

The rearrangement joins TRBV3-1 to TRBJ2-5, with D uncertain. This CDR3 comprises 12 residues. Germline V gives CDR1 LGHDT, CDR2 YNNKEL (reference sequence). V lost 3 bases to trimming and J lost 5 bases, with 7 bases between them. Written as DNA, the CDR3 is TGTGCCAGCAGCCATCAAGAGGAGACCCAGTACTTC. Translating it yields CASSHQEETQYF.